This TCR beta chain was sequenced for a study of T cell repertoires in cytomegalovirus infection. TCRdb itself ran the reads through MiXCR, one entry per CDR3 protein. There are about 230,000 distinct CDR3 sequences in the sample; approximately 22% occur only once, and 18% lies in the top ten. The CDR3 runs 14 residues. Per the germline V gene, CDR1 is MNHEY and CDR2 is SVGEGT. Trimming took 4 bases from V and 3 from J; bases not matched to a gene: 2. The genes are TRBV6-2 or TRBV6-3 and TRBJ2-7; TRBD2 agrees at 11 bases. The specimen sequenced was CD8+ T cells from PBMCs. The source of this sequence is a human donor in good health (CMV status not recorded). Some clones in this sample may be carry-over from other donors' samples. CDR3 in DNA: TGTGCCAGCAGTTGGGGGACTAGCGGCTACGAGCAGTACTTC. It encodes CASSWGTSGYEQYF.